Listed here is a single T cell receptor beta chain. Its target is not known. The data derive from a study of CD8+CD57+ T cells in acquired aplastic anemia. For CDR3 and TCR beta VDJ profiling, genomic DNA was the template used. Each CDR3 protein is one row after TCRdb ran MiXCR on the reads. This table holds roughly 250,000 distinct CDR3 sequences, roughly half found once. Trimming pared 4 bases from V and 1 base from J, leaving 12 bases between. The V gene's germline CDR1 is ENHRY and CDR2 SYGVKD. The CDR3 loop spans 15 amino acids. Study conclusions and caveats: Patients and controls turned out to have around 29 CD8+ CDR3 sequences in common.

Individuals selected for sequencing had exhibited CD8+CD57+ cell expansion on flow cytometry. Sequenced input: sorted CD4+, CD8+, or CD8+CD57+ T cells (not recorded which) from PBMCs. The sequence came from a human donor with aplastic anemia. J is TRBJ2-3 and V is TRBV10-3; tentative D call: TRBD1 (5 bases). CDR3 protein: CAISVGERGTDTQYF. The DNA for the CDR3 is TGTGCCATCAGTGTAGGGGAAAGGGGCACAGATACGCAGTATTTT.